Sequencing of this TCR beta chain was carried out in a study of CD8 T cells in Susac syndrome. CDR1 is MDHEN, CDR2 SYDVKM, per germline. The V and J ends lost 5 bases and 0 bases respectively, with 11 bases between them. The CDR3 loop spans 15 amino acids. Reverse transcription of roughly 0.5 to 1 ug RNA was performed with random hexamers. In TCRdb, the immunoSEQ multiplex PCR reads were re-called with MiXCR into one record per CDR3 protein. This sample carries some 68,000 distinct CDR3 sequences, 90% to 95% of them seen once, and the ten largest clones take around 0.15%. TEMRA cells were enriched by FACS, while CD8+ and CD4+ T cells were obtained through a negative isolation that was performed magnetically.

This receptor was obtained from a human donor with Susac syndrome. The rearrangement uses TRBV28 and TRBJ1-3; D not resolved. Sequencing was carried out using CD4+ T cells from PBMCs. CDR3 coding DNA: TGTGCCAGCAGTCCCCGACTGATCTCTGGAAACACCATATATTTT. The encoded protein is CASSPRLISGNTIYF. Full variable domain (remainder filled in from reference TRBV28 and TRBJ1-3): DVKVTQSSRYLVKRTGEKVFLECVQDMDHENMFWYRQDPGLGLRLIYFSYDVKMKEKGDIPEGYSVSREKKERFSLILESASTNQTSMYLCASSPRLISGNTIYFGEGSWLTVV.